The sequence of this T cell receptor beta chain was determined in a study of cytomegalovirus exposure and HLA in healthy donors (dated 2017 in TCRdb). With respect to the entire study: According to a later analysis, one platform produced both the approximately 110 validation repertoires and the 666 repertoires of the first cohort. The study aimed to test whether signatures of past pathogen exposure could be identified by cataloging public T cell receptors. In addition to the first cohort of approximately 670 subjects, a separate validation cohort of some 120 different subjects was used. To predict cytomegalovirus infection status, the study brought together high-throughput TCR immunosequencing, statistical association of individual TCRs with disease status, and machine learning.

The CDR3 numbers 13 residues from cysteine through phenylalanine. The sequence is cut down to CDR3 DNA, 39 bases in frame from base 1. V sheds 2 bases and J sheds 5 bases, leaving 6 bases between their ends. The germline V gene (reference sequence) provides CDR1 MNHNY and CDR2 SVGAGI. To note about this clone: The clone's antigen remains unknown. Per-nucleotide qualities are absent, and no much larger clonotype sits a single base away.

Receptor libraries were prepared by the immunoSEQ multiplex PCR assay. The paper's data handling went like this. A statistical classification framework was built to diagnose cytomegalovirus status from the catalog of TCR beta chain sequences. This immuneACCESS table, as held by TCRdb, lists in-frame sequences with V and J called but not all clones. Of the missing ones, under half trace to an unresolved V gene in checked studies; the others have no known cause. V, J and clone size derive from that table, while D and trimming were established from the DNA sequence. The sample yields 200,000 to 250,000 clones; 83% were counted once. Jointly, the top ten make up roughly 5.5% of the sample. Broad study findings and their caveats: While some public TCRs were present in many individuals, most TCR sequences turned up only very rarely across donors. A few of the identified cytomegalovirus-associated TCR beta chains were confirmed in vitro to be specific for cytomegalovirus antigens. In both the original and validation cohorts, the classifier was reported to diagnose cytomegalovirus status with high specificity and sensitivity. The validation cohort had no HLA typing available for a later analysis, so co-occurrence within that cohort was assessed over all 120 or so repertoires. The study gave a list of 150 to 200 TCR beta chains associated with cytomegalovirus. According to the authors, the approach could potentially be generalized to other disease states and immunological phenotypes. Of the cluster scores, approximately 95% were above 0 in a later analysis, which found that TCRs clustered in the first cohort also tended to co-occur in the 120 or so validation repertoires.

Donors formed part of the validation cohort, which comprised 120 subjects and was distinct from the first cohort of under 800 subjects. This TCR derives from a woman aged 18-29 years in good health and CMV-seronegative. Input material: PBMCs. The sequence links TRBV6-6 to TRBJ2-2; the D gene cannot be resolved reliably. The CDR3 corresponds to CASSYVETGELFF. In nucleotides, the sequence is TGTGCCAGCAGTTACGTGGAAACCGGGGAGCTGTTTTTT.